The present T cell receptor (beta chain) was sequenced within a study of blood T cells in healthy people across ages (dated by TCRdb to 2015 to 2017). Context from the whole study: In model experiments, template switching captured roughly one uniquely barcoded TCR beta cDNA molecule for every two T cells. To track age-related changes in TCR beta repertoire diversity, the study relied on deep sequencing normalized with unique cDNA molecular identifiers. The donors were divided into four age groups: young (average roughly 15 years), middle-aged (around 41), aged (roughly 60) and long-lived (around 80). Donors of different ages were randomly distributed across sequencing lanes to avoid experimental bias. Two additional independent replicas of 1 million unique cDNA reads from the same blood draw were analyzed for two donors (one aged 18 to 30 and one aged 80 or older). The paper as a whole reports these results and caveats: The CMV infection status of donors was not known, potentially confounding age-related changes in expanded clonotypes. Since profiling was done on bulk unsorted PBMCs, naive and antigen-experienced compartments could not be conclusively compared. Estimates of total diversity from one million sequenced T cells were regarded as lower bounds and underestimates. A strong correlation was found between observed TCR beta diversity and the percentage of naive T cells measured by flow cytometry. Compared with the aged group, more naive CD4+ T cells, fewer expanded clones and increased TCR diversity were shown by the long-lived group, suggesting age selection. Observed TCR beta diversity per million T cells fell roughly linearly with age, and a significant reduction was already apparent by age roughly 40.

This clonotype was counted between two and nine times. Its antigen is still unknown. The input lacks base qualities; no much larger clone sits a single base away. Library construction relied on 5' RACE. The sequencer was an Illumina HiSeq 2500. A second 7 to 11 cycle PCR used a sample-barcoded 5' primer and a J-beta primer mix. Each TCR beta cDNA molecule received a unique molecular identifier from a template-switch 5' adaptor carrying 12 random nucleotides. Each sample yielded at least 3 million CDR3-containing paired-end reads. The Mint cDNA synthesis kit, primed by a TRBC-specific oligonucleotide, was used to synthesize first-strand cDNA from all RNA. Following uracil-DNA glycosylase treatment, a first 18-cycle PCR with universal primers M1SS and BC2_uni_R was performed on all cDNA. The paper's data handling went like this. Each sample was normalized by randomly selecting 1 million high-quality reads, each carrying a distinct molecular identifier. Instead of being binned into consensus sequences, reads that shared molecular identifiers were thrown out. CDR3 identification, clonotype clustering and error correction used MiTCR with a Q25 quality threshold and the strictest error-elimination algorithm. Lower-bound total TCR beta diversity was estimated with a nonparametric unseen species model using Euler transformation. TCRdb trimmed public reads at Q25 via fastp, called clones via MiXCR and kept in-frame beta chains. Merged by CDR3 protein, the rows form single entries marked with the most common genes and DNA. The V and J calls and clone size are TCRdb's, not the authors'. The sample records 800,000 to 1,000,000 distinct CDR3 sequences, 40% to 60% of which are singletons. The ten largest clones take up 13% of the sample.

V is clipped by 5 bases and J by 8 bases, and the sequence between their germline boundaries is 22 bases long. Reading the germline V gene gives CDR1 SGHAT and CDR2 FQNNGV. The CDR3 spans 16 residues, from the cysteine through the phenylalanine. The only DNA kept is the CDR3, 48 bases in frame from the first base. Donors were approximately 42 systemically healthy Caucasian individuals from Russia aged 6 to 90 years. Around 10 milliliters of peripheral blood were collected from each donor into EDTA-treated Vacutainer tubes. Ficoll-Paque density-gradient centrifugation was used to isolate PBMCs, with at least 6.5 million per sample. Trizol reagent was used to extract total RNA from PBMCs, with at least 5 micrograms per sample. Naive CD45RAhigh/CD27high T cell percentages were measured by flow cytometry on a PBMC aliquot from every donor.

Recombination linked TRBV11-2 to TRBJ2-1; tentative D gene TRBD2, with 6 bases matching. The sequence derives from a young man in good health. The specimen was blood. The CDR3 region reads CASSAPGTYLIDEQFF. At the DNA level, the sequence is TGTGCCAGCAGCGCACCCGGGACTTACCTTATCGATGAGCAGTTCTTC.